Reported below is one T cell receptor beta chain. The table lists this clonotype with many counts. What antigen it recognizes has not been identified. No per-base quality is available; no much larger clone lies one base away. The sample is drawn from a study of T cell repertoires in cytomegalovirus infection (dated by TCRdb to the late 2010s). The study in broad terms: The HLA type of each donor mattered for the analysis, because public TCR beta signatures pointed to carriage of CMV infection along with the matching HLA type.

These reads were obtained on an Illumina HiSeq 1500. TCRdb trimmed the raw reads at Q25, called clones with MiXCR and kept productive beta chains. For every CDR3 protein sequence, its rows merge into one entry that carries the most common genes and DNA. In this sample the table shows 500,000 or so distinct CDR3 sequences, more than 15% of which occur a single time. Jointly, the top ten make up roughly a quarter of the sample. General conclusions and limits of the study: Carriers of CMV infection plus the relevant HLA type were discriminated by the cumulative frequency of public TCR beta family members in the study cohort and in an independent roughly 320-donor cohort. In the ex vivo response, HLA-C-restricted CMV-specific TCR beta clonotypes were dominant, and in two of eight donors the single most frequent clonotype came from this HLA-C-restricted group.

Source material: CD8+ T cells from PBMCs. The clonotype was recovered from a human donor in good health (CMV status not recorded). Some clones in this sample may be carry-over from other donors' samples.

The DNA sequence is given as TGTGCCAGCAGCGCTCTTGGTGGGGCGGGGGAGACCCAGTACTTC. Its amino acids are CASSALGGAGETQYF. Recombination joined TRBV7-3 with TRBJ2-5, and possibly TRBD2, on 6 matching bases. V is clipped by 5 bases and J by 5 bases, and the sequence between their germline boundaries is 18 bases long. The CDR3 holds 15 amino acids from the cysteine to the phenylalanine. Solely the CDR3 DNA is kept, with 45 bases framed from the first base. According to the germline V gene, CDR1 reads SGHTA and CDR2 reads FQGTGA.